The clone carrying this T cell receptor (beta chain) has ten or more counts. Its target is not known. This sample is part of a study of early T cells in non-severe SARS-CoV-2 infection. Background on the study: The authors sequenced bulk RNA from unsorted whole blood, leaving chains unpaired. Study-wide results and caveats: CD4 and private specificities were missed by VDJdb matching, which favored anti-spike CD8 responses.

The germline V and J ends were trimmed by 0 bases and 12 bases, with 15 bases remaining between them. CDR3 length equals 14 residues. Germline V CDR1 and CDR2: SNHLY, FYNNEI. Individual cDNA molecules carried attached unique molecular identifiers. TCRdb ran MiXCR on the 5' RACE reads and lists one entry per CDR3 protein. The table shows 90,000 or so distinct CDR3 sequences, with 15% occurring only once. The chain links TRBV2 to TRBJ2-1; D uncertain. The sequenced sample was whole blood. The TCR originated in an adult who was a healthcare worker with PCR-confirmed SARS-CoV-2 infection or an uninfected control (not recorded which). CDR3 sequence: CASSEAESIRPQFF. DNA for the CDR3: TGTGCCAGCAGTGAAGCGGAATCGATCCGACCGCAGTTCTTC.